Listed below are T cell receptor beta chains from one sample, sequenced in a study of OX40 agonist ivuxolimab in advanced cancers. Generated by immunoSEQ multiplex PCR, the TCRdb table keeps only in-frame clones and is missing some. The profile shows some 58,000 clones, just under 85% of them singletons. The source material was CD4+ or CD8+ T cells sorted from blood, sampled in a trial of the OX40 agonist ivuxolimab. The receptors come from an adult with an advanced solid tumor such as melanoma, head and neck, liver or kidney cancer. The CDR3 runs from the conserved cysteine through the conserved F or W. A D gene is named only where the DNA matches it firmly. Not all rows give a size; the values are once, few, many and, for expanded clones, a class.

j_gene: TRBJ2-1; abundance: NA; len: 17; d_gene: NA; v_gene: TRBV4-3; CDR3aa: CASSQDGLGLLYNEQFF; CDR3nt: TGCGCCAGCAGCCAAGATGGACTTGGACTTCTTTACAATGAGCAGTTCTTC
j_gene: TRBJ1-3; abundance: NA; len: 16; d_gene: NA; v_gene: TRBV19; CDR3aa: CASRIRDPSLVNTIYF; CDR3nt: TGTGCCAGTAGAATCCGGGACCCTTCTTTGGTAAACACCATATATTTT
j_gene: TRBJ2-7; abundance: NA; len: 15; d_gene: TRBD2; v_gene: TRBV7-2; CDR3aa: CASSRYGGGGYEQYF; CDR3nt: TGTGCCAGCAGCCGTTACGGCGGGGGGGGCTACGAGCAGTACTTC
j_gene: TRBJ2-5; abundance: NA; len: 15; d_gene: TRBD2; v_gene: TRBV5-6; CDR3aa: CASSISGTHQETQYF; CDR3nt: TGTGCCAGCAGCATTAGCGGGACCCACCAAGAGACCCAGTACTTC
j_gene: TRBJ2-3; abundance: NA; len: 14; d_gene: NA; v_gene: TRBV6-5; CDR3aa: CASRPSSSTDTQYF; CDR3nt: TGTGCCAGCAGGCCGAGCTCCAGCACAGATACGCAGTATTTT
j_gene: TRBJ2-2; abundance: few; len: 12; d_gene: NA; v_gene: TRBV7-2; CDR3aa: CASSLIGGELFF; CDR3nt: TGTGCCAGCAGCTTAATCGGCGGGGAGCTGTTTTTT
j_gene: TRBJ1-6; abundance: NA; len: 16; d_gene: NA; v_gene: TRBV14; CDR3aa: CASSRNRDVFISPLHF; CDR3nt: TGTGCCAGCAGCCGCAACCGGGACGTCTTCATTTCACCCCTCCACTTT
j_gene: TRBJ2-1; abundance: NA; len: 14; d_gene: NA; v_gene: TRBV2; CDR3aa: CASSGGPRIDEQFF; CDR3nt: TGTGCCAGCAGCGGAGGGCCTCGAATCGATGAGCAGTTCTTC
j_gene: TRBJ1-2; abundance: NA; len: 15; d_gene: TRBD1; v_gene: TRBV4-3; CDR3aa: CASSQDRGQGTGYTF; CDR3nt: TGCGCCAGCAGCCAAGATAGGGGACAGGGTACTGGCTACACCTTC
j_gene: TRBJ2-7; abundance: NA; len: 13; d_gene: NA; v_gene: TRBV4-1; CDR3aa: CASSQGQAYEQYF; CDR3nt: TGCGCCAGCAGCCAAGGACAGGCCTACGAGCAGTACTTC
j_gene: TRBJ1-2; abundance: NA; len: 13; d_gene: TRBD1; v_gene: TRBV7-9; CDR3aa: CASSPGTDYGYTF; CDR3nt: TGTGCCAGCAGCCCGGGGACAGACTATGGCTACACCTTC
j_gene: TRBJ2-7; abundance: NA; len: 13; d_gene: NA; v_gene: TRBV19; CDR3aa: CASTAQGIDEQYF; CDR3nt: TGTGCCAGTACCGCCCAGGGTATCGACGAGCAGTACTTC
j_gene: TRBJ1-5; abundance: NA; len: 13; d_gene: NA; v_gene: TRBV7-9; CDR3aa: CASSRDPNQPQHF; CDR3nt: TGTGCCAGCAGCAGGGACCCGAATCAGCCCCAGCATTTT
j_gene: TRBJ1-2; abundance: NA; len: 14; d_gene: TRBD1; v_gene: TRBV7-3; CDR3aa: CASSESRGDYGYTF; CDR3nt: TGTGCCAGCAGCGAAAGCAGGGGGGACTATGGCTACACCTTC
j_gene: TRBJ2-3; abundance: few; len: 14; d_gene: NA; v_gene: TRBV10-3; CDR3aa: CAISDPLSTDTQYF; CDR3nt: TGTGCCATCAGTGATCCATTAAGCACAGATACGCAGTATTTT
j_gene: TRBJ2-7; abundance: NA; len: 14; d_gene: TRBD1; v_gene: TRBV18; CDR3aa: CASSPRTGSYEQYF; CDR3nt: TGTGCCAGCTCACCGAGGACAGGGTCCTACGAGCAGTACTTC
j_gene: TRBJ2-1; abundance: NA; len: 17; d_gene: TRBD2; v_gene: TRBV4-1; CDR3aa: CASSQEHRTSDYNEQFF; CDR3nt: TGCGCCAGCAGCCAAGAACATAGGACTAGCGACTACAATGAGCAGTTCTTC
j_gene: TRBJ2-7; abundance: NA; len: 13; d_gene: NA; v_gene: TRBV7-2; CDR3aa: CASKMGHNYEQYF; CDR3nt: TGTGCCAGCAAGATGGGACATAACTACGAGCAGTACTTC
j_gene: TRBJ2-7; abundance: NA; len: 14; d_gene: TRBD2; v_gene: TRBV2; CDR3aa: CASSEWGRAYEQYF; CDR3nt: TGTGCCAGCAGTGAATGGGGGAGGGCCTACGAGCAGTACTTC
j_gene: TRBJ2-2; abundance: once; len: 17; d_gene: NA; v_gene: TRBV28; CDR3aa: CASSLAHTLSRTGELFF; CDR3nt: TGTGCCAGCAGTTTAGCCCATACGTTGTCGAGGACCGGGGAGCTGTTTTTT
j_gene: TRBJ2-7; abundance: NA; len: 12; d_gene: NA; v_gene: TRBV27; CDR3aa: CASSSGDSRQYF; CDR3nt: TGTGCCAGCAGTTCCGGGGATAGCAGGCAGTACTTC
j_gene: TRBJ1-5; abundance: few; len: 17; d_gene: NA; v_gene: TRBV4-1; CDR3aa: CASSQGVRDLGNQPQHF; CDR3nt: TGCGCCAGCAGCCAAGGGGTTCGAGATTTGGGCAATCAGCCCCAGCATTTT
j_gene: TRBJ2-3; abundance: NA; len: 15; d_gene: TRBD1; v_gene: TRBV18; CDR3aa: CASSPYGQGPDTQYF; CDR3nt: TGTGCCAGCTCACCCTACGGACAGGGACCAGATACGCAGTATTTT
j_gene: TRBJ1-5; abundance: NA; len: 15; d_gene: TRBD1; v_gene: TRBV5-3; CDR3aa: CARSPQGARNQPQHF; CDR3nt: TGTGCCAGAAGCCCCCAGGGGGCTCGCAATCAGCCCCAGCATTTT
j_gene: TRBJ2-3; abundance: NA; len: 14; d_gene: NA; v_gene: TRBV18; CDR3aa: CASHGTPTTDTQYF; CDR3nt: TGTGCCAGCCACGGGACTCCTACAACAGATACGCAGTATTTT
j_gene: TRBJ1-2; abundance: few; len: 11; d_gene: NA; v_gene: TRBV7-9; CDR3aa: CASSVTDLHTF; CDR3nt: TGTGCCAGCAGCGTCACAGATCTCCACACCTTC